This T cell receptor beta chain derives from a study of early T cells in non-severe SARS-CoV-2 infection (TCRdb year 2021). Regarding the study in general: Because TCR sequencing relied on bulk RNA taken from unsorted whole blood, pairing of alpha and beta chains was not possible. General study outcomes and caveats: Matching against VDJdb was skewed toward anti-spike CD8 responses, likely underestimated virus-specific expansions, and missed private and CD4 specificities.

Library method: 5' RACE. The instrument given in TCRdb is NextSeq 500. The TCR library protocol attached unique molecular identifiers to individual cDNA molecules to correct for sequencing error and PCR bias. Both TCR alpha and beta chains were sequenced, and tight co-correlation was observed between alpha and beta sequence abundances in each sample. Concerning the study's data processing: V gene, J gene and CDR3 annotation of TCR sequences was performed with Decombinator V4. Expanded TCRs were defined as changing significantly between any two time points under a Poisson model with p below 0.0001. TCR abundances were normalised to the total number of TCRs sequenced per sample and expressed as counts per million. TRAV1-2 paired with TRAJ12, TRAJ20 or TRAJ33 defined MAIT TCRs, while TRAV10 paired with TRAJ18 defined iNKT TCRs. VDJdb, accessed 1 November 2021, was searched for CMV, EBV and SARS-CoV-2 annotated TCRs, with TCRs annotated for multiple antigens excluded. TCRdb itself trimmed the public reads at Q25 with fastp, ran MiXCR and retained productive beta chains. Rows merge per CDR3 protein into single entries with the most common DNA and genes. The V and J calls, along with clone size, are taken from TCRdb and not from the paper's own processing. The sample records 60,000 to 75,000 distinct CDR3 sequences, 9% to 15% of which are singletons. Clones ranked in the top ten supply 4.5% of the sample.

Set within a cohort of healthcare workers in London, UK, this nested case-control study involved weekly PCR testing of nasopharyngeal swabs along with blood sampling. Healthcare workers were recruited between 23 and 31 March 2020, during the week of the UK lockdown, and were followed weekly for up to roughly 15 weeks. Relative to germline, V is 5 bases shorter and J is 9 bases shorter, with 17 bases between their ends. The CDR3 runs 13 residues from the cysteine to the phenylalanine. The DNA shown is the 39-base CDR3, in frame from base 1. CDR1 and CDR2 (MDHEN, SYDVKM) derive from the germline V gene. A word on this clonotype: Which antigen it targets is not known. Within one base of it there is no much larger clone, and no base qualities were kept.

The sequence links TRBV28 to TRBJ2-7, and possibly TRBD1, on 6 matching bases. The sequenced sample consisted of whole blood. This clonotype was sampled from an adult who was a healthcare worker with PCR-confirmed SARS-CoV-2 infection or an uninfected control (not recorded which). The nucleotide sequence is TGTGCCAGCAGTCCCGGGACACGCTCGGGGCAGTACTTC. The translation is CASSPGTRSGQYF.